This T cell receptor beta chain came from a study of T cell repertoires in cytomegalovirus infection. The overall study: CMV infection together with matching HLA type was indicated by public TCR beta signatures. General observations from the study: The response measured ex vivo was dominated by TCR beta clonotypes (HLA-C-restricted and CMV-specific). Using cumulative public TCR beta family frequency, the authors identified those who carried CMV together with the relevant HLA.

The length of the CDR3 is 15 residues. CDR1 is SGHVS and CDR2 is FQNEAQ in the germline V gene. The V segment lost 5 bases and the J segment 7 bases; nucleotides outside the gene matches: 9. TCRdb processed the reads anew with MiXCR; each CDR3 protein has one entry. This sample has 200,000 to 300,000 distinct CDR3 sequences, with less than 9.5% found just once. Ten or more counts support this clonotype. The antigen is unknown. The sequence was obtained from a human donor in good health (CMV status not recorded). Some clones in this sample may be carry-over from other donors' samples. Sequenced sample: PBMCs. This chain links TRBV7-8 with TRBJ1-4; 8 nucleotides line up with TRBD1. CDR3 DNA sequence: TGTGCCAGCAGCGCCGGGACAGGATTTAGTGAAAAACTGTTTTTT. Amino acid sequence: CASSAGTGFSEKLFF.